Listed below are T cell receptor beta chains from one sample, sequenced in a study of cytomegalovirus exposure and HLA in healthy donors. Assay: immunoSEQ multiplex PCR; the TCRdb copy retains only in-frame clones and omits some. The sample has roughly 120,000 clones, 65% to 90% seen once. The material sequenced was PBMCs. These receptors all come from a woman aged 25 to 39 in good health and CMV-seronegative. CDR3s include the opening cysteine and the closing phenylalanine or tryptophan. A D gene is named only where the DNA matches it firmly. Clone sizes are given selectively: once, few, many, or a class where the clone is expanded.

D,size,V,J,CDR3,DNA
NA,few,TRBV15,TRBJ1-4,CATSRDRRNEKLFF,TGTGCCACCAGCAGAGATAGGAGGAATGAAAAACTGTTTTTT
NA,NA,TRBV14,TRBJ2-3,CASSHWGVYTDTQYF,TGTGCCAGCAGCCATTGGGGGGTCTACACAGATACGCAGTATTTT
NA,NA,TRBV28,TRBJ2-7,CASSLLRGAFDEQYF,TGTGCCAGCAGTTTACTACGGGGGGCTTTCGACGAGCAGTACTTC
TRBD1,NA,TRBV5-1,TRBJ1-5,CASSLTGTERNQPQHF,TGCGCCAGCAGCTTAACCGGGACAGAGAGAAATCAGCCCCAGCATTTT
NA,NA,TRBV11-3,TRBJ1-1,CASSHGENTEAFF,TGTGCCAGCAGTCACGGGGAGAACACTGAAGCTTTCTTT
TRBD1,NA,TRBV30,TRBJ2-1,CAWSEGQGPYNEQFF,TGTGCCTGGAGTGAGGGACAGGGCCCCTACAATGAGCAGTTCTTC
NA,few,TRBV27,TRBJ1-4,CASSSFSPGAEKLFF,TGTGCCAGCAGTTCTTTTTCCCCAGGGGCTGAAAAACTGTTTTTT
NA,NA,TRBV27,TRBJ1-5,CASRKLTVPNQPQHF,TGTGCCAGCAGGAAATTGACAGTCCCCAATCAGCCCCAGCATTTT
NA,NA,TRBV30,TRBJ1-1,CAWSRRGFEAFF,TGTGCCTGGAGTCGCAGAGGATTTGAAGCTTTCTTT
TRBD2,NA,TRBV7-6,TRBJ2-1,CASSSPSGRLAGDQVSYNEQFF,TGTGCCAGCAGCTCTCCTAGCGGAAGACTAGCGGGAGACCAAGTCTCCTACAATGAGCAGTTCTTC
NA,NA,TRBV20-1,TRBJ2-7,CSASAGSEQYF,TGCAGTGCTAGCGCGGGGTCCGAGCAGTACTTC
TRBD1,NA,TRBV5-1,TRBJ2-7,CASSLGQGIRTYEQYF,TGCGCCAGCAGCTTGGGACAGGGGATCAGGACCTACGAGCAGTACTTC
TRBD1,few,TRBV7-2,TRBJ1-6,CASSLRGQGNSPLHF,TGTGCCAGCAGCTTACGGGGACAGGGTAATTCACCCCTCCACTTT